This T cell receptor (beta chain) was recorded in a study of blood T cell repertoires in COVID-19. Turning to the study itself: T cells, B-cell-depleted T cells, or PBMCs provided the cDNA or gDNA that served as material.

V lost 9 bases to trimming and J lost 3 bases; unmatched junction nucleotides: 6. CDR1 is LNHDA, CDR2 SQIVND, per germline (reference sequence). This CDR3 comprises 14 residues. Clones were sequenced by immunoSEQ multiplex PCR, and TCRdb holds only the in-frame ones, with some missing. The sample gives 390,000 or so clones, more than 80% of which show up once; around 1.4% is in the top ten. The chain joins TRBV19 to TRBJ1-5, with 9 bases lining up with TRBD1. The sequence derives from a woman between 25 and 40 years old with active or convalescent COVID-19. The specimen sequenced was peripheral blood. The CDR3 spells CASAGTGNNQPQHF. In nucleotides, the CDR3 is TGTGCCAGCGCCGGGACAGGGAACAATCAGCCCCAGCATTTT.